This T cell receptor (beta chain) stems from a study of CD8+ T cells in alopecia areata. Study-level results: With one nonresponder, baseline CD8+ expansion's link to response remains uncertain.

This clone has more than one count but fewer than ten. The antigen is not known. Other DNA sequences from this sample encode an identical CDR3 as well. The germline V gene has CDR1 SEHNR and CDR2 FQNEAQ (reference sequence). J was trimmed by 2 bases and V by 1 base; bases with no gene match: 1. This CDR3 has 15 residues. In each case, RNA was isolated and then reverse transcribed into cDNA as the sequencing template. TCRdb keeps only in-frame clones here, not all; method: immunoSEQ multiplex PCR. This sample yields roughly 210,000 clones, of which around 43% are seen a single time; roughly 2.6% belongs to the top ten. Treatment defined: oral pan-JAK inhibitor, 5-10 mg twice daily. Sorting of CD4+ and CD8+ T cells was performed on PBMCs.

V gene TRBV7-9 combines with J gene TRBJ2-5, with 10 bases identical to TRBD1. The receptor was derived from a human donor with alopecia areata. The specimen was CD4+ T cells sorted from blood, collected between weeks 36 and 40, from a patient treated with tofacitinib. CDR3 sequence reads: CASSLGTGGQETQYF. The DNA of the CDR3 is TGTGCCAGCAGCTTAGGGACAGGGGGACAAGAGACCCAGTACTTC.